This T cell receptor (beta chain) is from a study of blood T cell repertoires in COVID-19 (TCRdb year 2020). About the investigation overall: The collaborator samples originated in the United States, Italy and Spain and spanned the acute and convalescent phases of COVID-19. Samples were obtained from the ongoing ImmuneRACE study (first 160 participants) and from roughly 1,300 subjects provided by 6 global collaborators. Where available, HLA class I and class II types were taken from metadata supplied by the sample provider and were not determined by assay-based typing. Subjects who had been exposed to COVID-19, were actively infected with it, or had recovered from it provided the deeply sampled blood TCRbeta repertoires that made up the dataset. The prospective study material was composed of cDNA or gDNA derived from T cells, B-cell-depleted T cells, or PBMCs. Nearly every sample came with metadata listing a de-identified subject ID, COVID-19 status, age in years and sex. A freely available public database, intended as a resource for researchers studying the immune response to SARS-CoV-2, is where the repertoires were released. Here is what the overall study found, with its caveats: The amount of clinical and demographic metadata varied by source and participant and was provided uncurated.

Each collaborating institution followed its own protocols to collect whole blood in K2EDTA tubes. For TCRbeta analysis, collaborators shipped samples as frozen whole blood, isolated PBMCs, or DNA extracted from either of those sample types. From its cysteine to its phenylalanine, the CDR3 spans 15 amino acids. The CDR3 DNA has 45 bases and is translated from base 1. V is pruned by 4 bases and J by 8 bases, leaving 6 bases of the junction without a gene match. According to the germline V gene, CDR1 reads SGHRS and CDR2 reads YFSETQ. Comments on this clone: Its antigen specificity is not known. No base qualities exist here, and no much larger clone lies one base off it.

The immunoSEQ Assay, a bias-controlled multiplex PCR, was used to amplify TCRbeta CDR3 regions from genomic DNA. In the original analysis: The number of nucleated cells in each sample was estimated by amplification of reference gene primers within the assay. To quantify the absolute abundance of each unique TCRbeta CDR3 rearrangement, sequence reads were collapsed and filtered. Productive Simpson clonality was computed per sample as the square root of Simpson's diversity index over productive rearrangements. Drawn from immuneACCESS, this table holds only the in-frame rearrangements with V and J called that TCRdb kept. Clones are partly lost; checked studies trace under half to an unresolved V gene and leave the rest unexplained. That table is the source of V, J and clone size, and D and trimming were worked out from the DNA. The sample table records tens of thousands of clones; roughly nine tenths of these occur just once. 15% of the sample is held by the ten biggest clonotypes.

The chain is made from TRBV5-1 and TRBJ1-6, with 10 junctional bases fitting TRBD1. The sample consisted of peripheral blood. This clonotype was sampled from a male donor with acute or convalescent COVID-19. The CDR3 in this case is CASSPDRGRDSPLHF. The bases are TGCGCCAGCAGCCCTGACAGGGGGCGGGATTCACCCCTCCACTTT.